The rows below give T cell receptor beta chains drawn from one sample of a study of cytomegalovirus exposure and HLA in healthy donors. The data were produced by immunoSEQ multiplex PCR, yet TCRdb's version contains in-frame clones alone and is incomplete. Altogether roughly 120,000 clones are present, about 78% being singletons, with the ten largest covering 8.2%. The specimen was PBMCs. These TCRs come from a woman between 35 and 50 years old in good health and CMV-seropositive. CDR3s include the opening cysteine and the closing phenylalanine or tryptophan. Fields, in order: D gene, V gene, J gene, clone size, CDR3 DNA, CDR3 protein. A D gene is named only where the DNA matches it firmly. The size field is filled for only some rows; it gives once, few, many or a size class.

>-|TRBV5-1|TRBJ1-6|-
TGCGCCAGCAGCTTACCGGAACAGGGATTTAATTCACCCCTCCACTTT
CASSLPEQGFNSPLHF
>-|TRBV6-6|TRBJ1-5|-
TGTGCCACAACGGGTCAGGGCCAGCCCCAGCATTTT
CATTGQGQPQHF
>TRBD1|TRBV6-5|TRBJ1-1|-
TGTGCCAGCAGCGTAGACAGGGCGGCTGAAGCTTTCTTT
CASSVDRAAEAFF
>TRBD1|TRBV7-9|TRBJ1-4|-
TGTGCCAGCAGCTCGACAGGGTTTGACGAAAAACTGTTTTTT
CASSSTGFDEKLFF
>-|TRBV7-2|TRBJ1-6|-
TGTGCCAGCAGCCTAGGGTATAGGGGGAATTCACCCCTCCACTTT
CASSLGYRGNSPLHF
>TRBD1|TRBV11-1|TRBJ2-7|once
TGTGCCAGCAGCGTGAGACAGGGGTATATAGACGAGCAGTACTTC
CASSVRQGYIDEQYF
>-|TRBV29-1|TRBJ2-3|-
TGCAGCGTTGAAGATCGTCAGCGGGGCACAGATACGCAGTATTTT
CSVEDRQRGTDTQYF
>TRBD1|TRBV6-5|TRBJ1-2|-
TGTGCCAGCAGTTACCGACAGGGCGGCTACACCTTC
CASSYRQGGYTF
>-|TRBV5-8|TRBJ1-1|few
TGTGCCAGCAGCTTGGGGACCGTTGAAGGGGCTGAAGCTTTCTTT
CASSLGTVEGAEAFF
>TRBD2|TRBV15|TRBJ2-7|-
TGTGCCACCAGCAGAGACAGGGAGGGGTATTACGAGCAGTACTTC
CATSRDREGYYEQYF
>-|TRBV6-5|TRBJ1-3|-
TGTGCCAGCAGTTCACTAACAGGGTCTCGTGGGACCATATATTTT
CASSSLTGSRGTIYF
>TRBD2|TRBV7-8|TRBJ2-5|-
TGTGCCAGCAGCTTAGCTGGTAGCGGGGAGAGAGAGACCCAGTACTTC
CASSLAGSGERETQYF
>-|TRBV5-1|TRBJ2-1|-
TGCGCCAGCAGCCTTAGCCGGAATGAGCAGTTCTTC
CASSLSRNEQFF
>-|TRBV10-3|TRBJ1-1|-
TGTGCCATCAGTGAGTACACGGGGGGAACTGAAGCTTTCTTT
CAISEYTGGTEAFF
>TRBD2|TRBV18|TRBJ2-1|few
TGTGCCAGCTCACCGGGACTAGCGGGGGGAGAGAGGCGGTTCTTC
CASSPGLAGGERRFF
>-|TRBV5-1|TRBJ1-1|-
TGCGCCAGCAGCTTGATGGCAGGCAGGGAGGTCGGTGAAGCTTTCTTT
CASSLMAGREVGEAFF
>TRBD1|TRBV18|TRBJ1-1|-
TGTGCCAGCTCCCCCGGGACAGGGGGGAACACTGAAGCTTTCTTT
CASSPGTGGNTEAFF
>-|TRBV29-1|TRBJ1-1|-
TGCAGCGTGGCGGGGGACACTGAAGCTTTCTTT
CSVAGDTEAFF
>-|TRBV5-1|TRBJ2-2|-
TGCGCCAGCAGCCTGGACAGCTCGAACACCGGGGAGCTGTTTTTT
CASSLDSSNTGELFF
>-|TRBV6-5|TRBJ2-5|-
TGTGCCAGCAGGCCGGCAGGGTGGGAGACCCAGTACTTC
CASRPAGWETQYF
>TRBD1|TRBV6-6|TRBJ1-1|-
TGTGCCAGCAGTTCCAAGACAGGGAGAAGGACTGAAGCTTTCTTT
CASSSKTGRRTEAFF
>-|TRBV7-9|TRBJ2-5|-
TGTGCCAGCAGCTTAGACACCTTCCTAGGAGAGACCCAGTACTTC
CASSLDTFLGETQYF
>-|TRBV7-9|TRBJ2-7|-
TGTGCCAGCAGCTCGACGGGGAGGTGGAACGAGCAGTACTTC
CASSSTGRWNEQYF
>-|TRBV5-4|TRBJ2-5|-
TGTGCCAGCAGCTTAGAGGAGACCCAGTACTTC
CASSLEETQYF
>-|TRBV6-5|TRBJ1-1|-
TGTGCCAGCAGTCGAGGACAGCCGAACACTGAAGCTTTCTTT
CASSRGQPNTEAFF
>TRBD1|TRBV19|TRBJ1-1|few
TGTGCCAGTAGGCTGACAGGGTTCACTGAAGCTTTCTTT
CASRLTGFTEAFF
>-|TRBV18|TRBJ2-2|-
TGTGCCAGCTCACCTCGAGCGAACACCGGGGAGCTGTTTTTT
CASSPRANTGELFF
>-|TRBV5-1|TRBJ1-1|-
TGCGCCAGCAGCTTGACAGGGCTGAACACTGAAGCTTTCTTT
CASSLTGLNTEAFF
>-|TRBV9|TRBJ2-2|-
TGTGCCAGCACCCGTCGGGGCACCGGGGAGCTGTTTTTT
CASTRRGTGELFF
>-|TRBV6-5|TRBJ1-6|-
TGTGCCAGCAGTGCCCAGGGCTTCTATAATTCACCCCTCCACTTT
CASSAQGFYNSPLHF
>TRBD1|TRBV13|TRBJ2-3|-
TGTGCCAGCAGCTGGACAGGTTTCAGAGATACGCAGTATTTT
CASSWTGFRDTQYF
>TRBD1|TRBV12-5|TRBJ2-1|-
TGTGCTAGTGGCCCGCCGGGACAGCCATACAATGAGCAGTTCTTC
CASGPPGQPYNEQFF
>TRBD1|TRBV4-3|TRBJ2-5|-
TGCGCCAGCAGCCAAGACCGCTTAACGGACAGGTACCAAGAGACCCAGTACTTC
CASSQDRLTDRYQETQYF
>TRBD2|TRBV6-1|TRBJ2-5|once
TGTGCCAGCAGCGAAACTTCTAGCGGGTCGTACCAAGAGACCCAGTACTTC
CASSETSSGSYQETQYF
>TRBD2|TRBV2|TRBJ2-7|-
TGTGCCAGCAGTTATAGCGGGGGGGCCTACGAGCAGTACTTC
CASSYSGGAYEQYF
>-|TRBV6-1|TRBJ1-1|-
TGTGCCAGCATAGGGACTGTGATGAACACTGAAGCTTTCTTT
CASIGTVMNTEAFF
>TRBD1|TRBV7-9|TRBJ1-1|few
TGTGCCAGCAGCAGGACAGGCACTGAAGCTTTCTTT
CASSRTGTEAFF
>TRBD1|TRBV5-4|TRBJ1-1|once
TGTGCCAGCAGCGGATCGACAGGGATCTCTGAAGCTTTCTTT
CASSGSTGISEAFF
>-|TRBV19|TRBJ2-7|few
TGTGCCAGTAGTATAGATGCCCGGGGAGAGCAGTACTTC
CASSIDARGEQYF
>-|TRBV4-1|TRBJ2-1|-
TGCGCCAGCGGCCAATCATCACGGGGGGCCAGGGACAATGAGCAGTTCTTC
CASGQSSRGARDNEQFF
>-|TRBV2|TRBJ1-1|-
TGTGCCAGCAACTCCGCGGAAGCTTTCTTT
CASNSAEAFF
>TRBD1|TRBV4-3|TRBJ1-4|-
TGCGCCAGCAGCCAAGCTCCTGGGACAGCGATTAATGAAAAACTGTTTTTT
CASSQAPGTAINEKLFF
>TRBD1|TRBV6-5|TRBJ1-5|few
TGTGCCAGCAGTTACGACAGGGGATCAGGACAGCCCCAGCATTTT
CASSYDRGSGQPQHF
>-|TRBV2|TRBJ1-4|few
TGTGCCAGCTCCAACGGGGAAAAACTGTTTTTT
CASSNGEKLFF
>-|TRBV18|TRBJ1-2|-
TGTGCCAGCTCACCACCGTCCAGGGGAAACTATGGCTACACCTTC
CASSPPSRGNYGYTF
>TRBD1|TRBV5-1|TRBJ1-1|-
TGCGCCAGCAGCTGGGGACAGCGGAACACTGAAGCTTTCTTT
CASSWGQRNTEAFF